This section outlines one TCR beta chain sequence together with its context. The antigen remains undetermined. Assay: immunoSEQ multiplex PCR; the TCRdb copy retains only in-frame clones and omits some. The data contain around 190,000 clones, around 94% of them seen just once; the ten biggest clones take up more than 1.5%. The entry originates in a study of T cell responses to AZD1222 COVID-19 vaccine. Study-wide findings and caveats: Recipients of two AZD1222 doses showed rising Spike-specific TCR breadth and depth. CD4 TCRs covered the whole spike, strongest at regions 160-218 and 743-854.

This CDR3 contains 14 residues. V lost 5 bases, J lost 2 bases, and 13 bases lay in between. CDR1 and CDR2 (germline): SGHNT, YENEEA. The material sequenced was peripheral blood, taken 28 days after the second AZD1222 dose. V and J are TRBV11-3 and TRBJ2-7; D is unclear. The origin of this receptor is an adult who received the AZD1222 COVID-19 vaccine. CDR3 in amino acids: CASSVRIPPYEQYF. CDR3 nucleotide sequence: TGTGCCAGCAGCGTCCGGATACCCCCCTACGAGCAGTACTTC.